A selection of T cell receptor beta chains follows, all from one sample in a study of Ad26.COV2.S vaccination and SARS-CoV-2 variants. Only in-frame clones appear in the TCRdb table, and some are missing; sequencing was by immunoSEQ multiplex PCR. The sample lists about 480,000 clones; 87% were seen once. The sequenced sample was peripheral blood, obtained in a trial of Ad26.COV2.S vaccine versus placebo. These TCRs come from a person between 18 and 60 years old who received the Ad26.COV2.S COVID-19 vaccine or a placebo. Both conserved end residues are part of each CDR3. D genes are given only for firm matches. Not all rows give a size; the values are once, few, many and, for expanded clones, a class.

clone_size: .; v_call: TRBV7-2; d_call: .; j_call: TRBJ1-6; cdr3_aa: CASSGARGYSPLHF; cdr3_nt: TGTGCCAGCAGCGGGGCCAGAGGATATTCACCCCTCCACTTT
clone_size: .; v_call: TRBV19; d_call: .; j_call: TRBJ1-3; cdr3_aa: CASRDSGNTIYF; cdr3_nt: TGTGCCAGTAGGGACTCGGGAAACACCATATATTTT
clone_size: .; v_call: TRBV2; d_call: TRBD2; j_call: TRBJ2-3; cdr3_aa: CASSALGGSTDTQYF; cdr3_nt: TGTGCCAGCAGCGCCCTGGGGGGGAGCACAGATACGCAGTATTTT
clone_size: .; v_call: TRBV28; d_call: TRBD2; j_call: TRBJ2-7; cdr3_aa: CASSLGASGSMGEQYF; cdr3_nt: TGTGCCAGCAGTTTAGGGGCTAGCGGGAGTATGGGAGAGCAGTACTTC
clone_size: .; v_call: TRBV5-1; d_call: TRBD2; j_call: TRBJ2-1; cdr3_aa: CASSLLAGGPPSSYNEQFF; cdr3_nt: TGCGCCAGCAGCTTGTTGGCGGGAGGGCCCCCCAGCTCCTACAATGAGCAGTTCTTC
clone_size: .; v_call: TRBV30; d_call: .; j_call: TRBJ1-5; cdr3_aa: CAWSRGGDQPQHF; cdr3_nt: TGTGCCTGGAGTAGGGGAGGGGATCAGCCCCAGCATTTT
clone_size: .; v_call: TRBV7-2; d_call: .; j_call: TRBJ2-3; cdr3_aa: CASSLGPPDTQYF; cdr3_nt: TGTGCCAGCAGCTTGGGTCCGCCGGATACGCAGTATTTT
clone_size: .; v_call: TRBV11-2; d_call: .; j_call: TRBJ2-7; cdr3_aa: CASLALSSPYEQYF; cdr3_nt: TGTGCCAGCCTAGCATTGAGTAGCCCCTACGAGCAGTACTTC
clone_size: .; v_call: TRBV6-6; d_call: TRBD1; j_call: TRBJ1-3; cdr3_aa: CASSSRDRAGNTIYF; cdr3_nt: TGTGCCAGCAGTTCCCGGGACAGGGCTGGAAACACCATATATTTT
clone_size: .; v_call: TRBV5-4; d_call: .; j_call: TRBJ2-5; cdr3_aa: CASSFGQRLETQYF; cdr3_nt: TGTGCCAGCAGCTTCGGTCAGCGGTTGGAGACCCAGTACTTC
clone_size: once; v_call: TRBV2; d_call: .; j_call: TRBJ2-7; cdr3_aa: CASSEVVDGEQYF; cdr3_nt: TGTGCCAGCAGTGAGGTGGTAGATGGCGAGCAGTACTTC
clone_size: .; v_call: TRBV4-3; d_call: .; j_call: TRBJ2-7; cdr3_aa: CASSQDQGLSEQYF; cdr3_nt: TGCGCCAGCAGCCAAGATCAAGGGCTTTCCGAGCAGTACTTC
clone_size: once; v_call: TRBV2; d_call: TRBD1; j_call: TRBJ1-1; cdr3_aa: CASTLQGVGVGTEAFF; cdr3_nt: TGTGCCAGCACCTTACAGGGGGTAGGGGTGGGCACTGAAGCTTTCTTT
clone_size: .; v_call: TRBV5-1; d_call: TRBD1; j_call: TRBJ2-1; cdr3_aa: CASSPSGGTGSFNEQFF; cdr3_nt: TGCGCCAGCAGCCCGAGTGGGGGGACAGGGTCTTTCAATGAGCAGTTCTTC
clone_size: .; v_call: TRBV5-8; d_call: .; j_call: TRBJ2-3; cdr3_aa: CASSLASTYTDTQYF; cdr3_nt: TGTGCCAGCAGCTTGGCCTCCACTTACACAGATACGCAGTATTTT
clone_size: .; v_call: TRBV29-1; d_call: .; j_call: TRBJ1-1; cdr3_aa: CSVLDTEAFF; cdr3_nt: TGCAGCGTTCTAGACACTGAAGCTTTCTTT
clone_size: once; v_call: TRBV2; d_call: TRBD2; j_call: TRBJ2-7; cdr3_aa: CASSEPLGSGRTYEQYF; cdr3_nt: TGTGCCAGCAGTGAACCCTTGGGGAGCGGGAGGACCTACGAGCAGTACTTC
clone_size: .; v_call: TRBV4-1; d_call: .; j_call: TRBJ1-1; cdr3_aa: CASSHPRENTEAFF; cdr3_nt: TGCGCCAGCAGCCACCCCAGGGAGAACACTGAAGCTTTCTTT
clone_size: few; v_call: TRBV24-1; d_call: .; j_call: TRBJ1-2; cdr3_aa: CATSDFDSRGPPYGYTF; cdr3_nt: TGTGCCACCAGTGATTTTGACTCGCGGGGTCCACCCTATGGCTACACCTTC
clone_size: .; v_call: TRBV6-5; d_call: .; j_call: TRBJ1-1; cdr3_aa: CASSYSKFGDYTEAFF; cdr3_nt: TGTGCCAGCAGTTACTCGAAGTTCGGGGACTACACTGAAGCTTTCTTT
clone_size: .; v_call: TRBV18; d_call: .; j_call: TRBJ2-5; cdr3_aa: CASSPEETQYF; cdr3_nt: TGTGCCAGCTCACCTGAAGAGACCCAGTACTTC
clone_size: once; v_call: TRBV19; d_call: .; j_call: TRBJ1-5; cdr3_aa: CASTFREGTKQPQHF; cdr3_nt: TGTGCCAGTACTTTTAGAGAGGGAACCAAGCAGCCCCAGCATTTT
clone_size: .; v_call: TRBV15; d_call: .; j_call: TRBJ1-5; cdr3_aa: CATSRDLNEPQHF; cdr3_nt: TGTGCCACCAGCAGAGATCTCAATGAGCCCCAGCATTTT
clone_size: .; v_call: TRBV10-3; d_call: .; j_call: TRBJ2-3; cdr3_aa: CAISAGADTQYF; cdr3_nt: TGTGCCATCAGTGCTGGGGCAGATACGCAGTATTTT